The 29 T cell receptor beta chains given below trace back to one sample, sequenced in a study of blood T cell repertoires in COVID-19. Repertoires were generated with immunoSEQ multiplex PCR, while TCRdb's copy carries only in-frame clones and drops some. The table records some 230,000 clones, about 86% of them present only once. Sequenced: peripheral blood. All receptors derive from a woman aged 55 to 70 with acute or convalescent COVID-19.

This sequence joins TRBV9 and TRBJ1-2; D uncertain. V lost 5 bases and J lost 5, with 13 bases in between. CDR1 and CDR2 (germline): SGDLS, YYNGEE. The CDR3 has 13 amino acids. The chain's CDR3 is CASSSGEPYGYTF. As DNA, the CDR3 is TGTGCCAGCAGTAGCGGTGAACCATATGGCTACACCTTC.

The CDR3 region is CASSGQGSSGNTIYF. As DNA, the CDR3 is TGTGCCAGCAGTGGACAGGGTTCCTCTGGAAACACCATATATTTT. The V and J genes are TRBV7-2 and TRBJ1-3; 8 bases are shared with TRBD1. The CDR3 contains 15 residues. The V gene's germline CDR1 is SGHTA and CDR2 FQGNSA. J gave up 0 bases and V 6 bases, and 4 bases lay outside the gene matches.

This chain links TRBV6-1 with TRBJ2-6, with 11 bases aligning to TRBD1. CDR1 is MNHNS, CDR2 SASEGT, per germline. The CDR3 loop spans 19 amino acids. The junction had 12 bases not matched to a gene; V was cut back by 4 bases and J by 4 bases. The CDR3 DNA is TGTGCCAGCAGTGCGGGGACAGGGGGTCCCTTAGGGGGGGCCAACGTCCTGACTTTC. Its translation is CASSAGTGGPLGGANVLTF.

The chain employs TRBV28 and TRBJ1-2, with D uncertain. The V gene lost 5 bases and the J gene lost 6 bases, with 10 bases spanning the gap. CDR3 length: 12 residues. Germline assignment: CDR1 MDHEN and CDR2 SYDVKM. The DNA for the CDR3 is TGTGCCAGCAGTCTGAGGGCGAATGGCTACACCTTC. This codes for CASSLRANGYTF.

The chain recombines TRBV9 with TRBJ1-2; D unresolved. In germline, CDR1 is SGDLS, CDR2 YYNGEE. The germline V and J ends were trimmed by 0 bases and 6 bases, with 12 bases remaining between them. The CDR3 contains 14 residues. In nucleotides, the CDR3 is TGTGCCAGCAGCGTAGGATTGACAACGAATGGCTACACCTTC. Translation: CASSVGLTTNGYTF.

The chain has TRBV6-1 and TRBJ1-5, with 8 bases that match TRBD1. Germline trimming cut 3 bases from V and 9 bases from J; bases unmatched to any gene: 7. This CDR3 spans 14 amino acids. The V gene's germline CDR1 is MNHNS and CDR2 SASEGT. CDR3 amino acids: CASSDRDRISPQHF. CDR3 sequence (DNA): TGTGCCAGCAGTGACCGGGACAGGATTTCGCCCCAGCATTTT.

On this clone: A junction end diverges from the germline sequence, so it may reflect a read error. The genes are TRBV28 and TRBJ2-2, with 10 bases lining up with TRBD2. Per the germline V gene, CDR1 is MDHEN and CDR2 is SYDVKM. The CDR3 spans 18 residues. The CDR3, as DNA: TGTGCCAGCTCTCCCTATTCGGTAGCGGGGGGAACCACCAGGGAGCTGTTTTTT. This gives the protein CASSPYSVAGGTTRELFF.

The chain recombines TRBV6-6 with TRBJ2-5; D gene ambiguous. The germline V and J ends were trimmed by 2 bases and 4 bases, with 5 bases remaining between them. Germline V CDR1 and CDR2: MNHNY, SVGAGI (reference sequence). The CDR3 extends over 12 amino acids. The CDR3 loop reads CASSYIRETQYF. CDR3 nucleotides: TGTGCCAGCAGTTACATTCGAGAGACCCAGTACTTC.

The chain employs TRBV19 and TRBJ1-4; D is unclear. Trimming shortened V by 5 bases and J by 8 bases, and 15 bases separated the two germline ends. Germline V gene sequence: CDR1 LNHDA, CDR2 SQIVND (reference sequence). The length of the CDR3 is 14 residues. In DNA form, the CDR3 reads TGTGCCAGTAGTCCGGGAGCGGCGAGGGAAAAACTGTTTTTT. This gives the protein CASSPGAAREKLFF. Variable domain in full (rest from reference TRBV19 and TRBJ1-4): DGGITQSPKYLFRKEGQNVTLSCEQNLNHDAMYWYRQDPGQGLRLIYYSQIVNDFQKGDIAEGYSVSREKKESFPLTVTSAQKNPTAFYLCASSPGAAREKLFFGSGTQLSVL.

The chain joins TRBV4-1 to TRBJ1-6; tentative D call: TRBD1 (5 bases). This CDR3 comprises 18 residues. V was pared by 7 bases and J by 8 bases, with 27 bases between. Per the germline V gene, CDR1 is MGHRA and CDR2 is YSYEKL. For the CDR3, the DNA is TGCGCCAGCAACCCGGCGCCAGGGTCGTTCGGTCGAGATTCACCCCTCCACTTT. As protein: CASNPAPGSFGRDSPLHF.

The chain has TRBV6-4 and TRBJ1-1; the D gene is possibly TRBD1 (5 bases). CDR3 length: 13 residues. The ends were cut back, 3 bases at V and 8 bases at J, with 13 bases in the middle. From germline, CDR1 is MRHNA and CDR2 SNTAGT. The CDR3 protein is CASSEFYGAEAFF. CDR3 nucleotides: TGTGCCAGCAGTGAATTCTATGGGGCAGAAGCTTTCTTT.

Worth noting for this clone: One junction end does not reproduce the germline sequence, and a read error may be involved. In nucleotides, the CDR3 is TGTACCAGCAGCCCAGGGCCTGGAAACACCATATATTTT. Protein sequence: CTSSPGPGNTIYF. The chain couples TRBV7-3 to TRBJ1-3; D perhaps matches TRBD1 (5 bases). Per germline, CDR1 SGHTA and CDR2 FQGTGA. This CDR3 contains 13 residues.

This clone was recorded a few times. The chain carries TRBV4-2 and TRBJ2-1, with D hard to call. V was clipped by 1 base and J by 9 bases, with 7 bases between them. CDR1 LGHNA and CDR2 YNFKEQ come from the germline V gene. The CDR3 runs to 12 residues. The CDR3 nucleotides are TGTGCCAGCAGCCAAGCCGGTGGTGAGCAGTTCTTC. Amino acid sequence: CASSQAGGEQFF.

The chain couples TRBV5-5 to TRBJ1-2, with 7 positions matching TRBD1. CDR3 length: 16 residues. CDR1 and CDR2 (germline): SGHKS, YYEKEE (reference sequence). V lost 4 bases and J lost 8; bases outside the gene matches: 17. CDR3 sequence (DNA): TGTGCCAGCAGCCAAACCGAAGGACAGGTATTCGGGGGCTACACCTTC. It is translated as CASSQTEGQVFGGYTF.

V is TRBV2 and J is TRBJ2-5; 10 bases are a match to TRBD1. Germline values: CDR1 SNHLY, CDR2 FYNNEI. V shed 3 bases and J 5 bases; nucleotides not matched to a gene: 3. The CDR3 contains 14 residues. Written as DNA, the CDR3 is TGTGCCAGCAGTGACAGGACAGGGGGGGAGACCCAGTACTTC. Its protein is CASSDRTGGETQYF.

V gene TRBV11-2 combines with J gene TRBJ1-4, with D hard to call. V dropped 2 bases and J dropped 6 bases, with 7 bases sitting between them. The CDR3 is 13 residues long. CDR1 and CDR2 (germline): SGHAT, FQNNGV. The CDR3 sequence: CASSLYPDEKLFF. The DNA for the CDR3 is TGTGCCAGCAGCTTATATCCCGATGAAAAACTGTTTTTT.

The DNA of the CDR3 is TGTGCCAGCAGCTTAGACAGGGTTCCGCTGCAAGGGGAGCTGTTTTTT. Translating gives CASSLDRVPLQGELFF. The chain carries TRBV7-2 and TRBJ2-2, with D possibly being TRBD1 (6 bases). The CDR3 contains 16 residues. V lost 1 base and J lost 8, with 17 bases in between. Germline V gives CDR1 SGHTA, CDR2 FQGNSA.

The CDR3 DNA follows: TGTGCCAGCAGACCAGGGGGGAGCACTGAAGCTTTCTTT. Residues: CASRPGGSTEAFF. The chain employs TRBV6-5 and TRBJ1-1; TRBD1 matches at 7 bases. Germline CDR1 is MNHEY and CDR2 is SVGAGI. With 6 bases clipped from V and 4 bases from J, the junction kept 5 bases outside the gene matches. This CDR3 region has 13 residues.

The gene calls are TRBV19 and TRBJ1-6; D call uncertain. Germline V lookup: CDR1 LNHDA, CDR2 SQIVND (reference sequence). V shed 5 bases and J shed 12 bases, with 8 bases lying between them. There are 11 residues in the CDR3. The CDR3 sequence is CASSAGGPLHF. The CDR3 DNA reads as TGTGCCAGTAGTGCAGGTGGACCCCTCCACTTT.

The chain combines TRBV19 with TRBJ2-2; no definite D call. The length of the CDR3 is 14 residues. Trimming shortened V by 7 bases and J by 0 bases, and 9 bases separated the two germline ends. Germline assignment: CDR1 LNHDA and CDR2 SQIVND (reference sequence). The CDR3 DNA reads as TGTGCCAGTATGCCCAGGACGAACACCGGGGAGCTGTTTTTT. It yields the protein CASMPRTNTGELFF.

The chain links TRBV5-4 to TRBJ2-1; 13 bases fit TRBD2. V was pared by 0 bases and J by 7 bases, with 13 bases of the junction left unmatched. This CDR3 is 19 amino acids long. Germline CDR1 is SGHNT and CDR2 is YYREEE (reference sequence). In DNA, the CDR3 is TGTGCCAGCAGCTTGGACACTAGCGGGGGGGCTAGGGCTTTGAATGAGCAGTTCTTC. Its protein product is CASSLDTSGGARALNEQFF. Using reference TRBV5-4 and TRBJ2-1 for the parts outside the CDR3, the full variable domain is ETGVTQSPTHLIKTRGQQVTLRCSSQSGHNTVSWYQQALGQGPQFIFQYYREEENGRGNFPPRFSGLQFPNYSSELNVNALELDDSALYLCASSLDTSGGARALNEQFFGPGTRLTVL.

V gene TRBV2 combines with J gene TRBJ1-1; the match to TRBD1 covers 7 bases. V shed 1 base and J 8 bases; nucleotides not matched to a gene: 1. The germline V gene encodes CDR1 SNHLY and CDR2 FYNNEI. There are 12 residues in the CDR3. The CDR3: CASSEVGQEAFF. As DNA, the CDR3 is TGTGCCAGCAGTGAAGTGGGACAGGAAGCTTTCTTT.

The chain employs TRBV6-1 and TRBJ2-7; the D gene is possibly TRBD1 (6 bases). V was pared by 2 bases and J by 3 bases, with 11 bases between. The V gene's germline CDR1 is MNHNS and CDR2 SASEGT. The length of the CDR3 is 14 residues. CDR3 in amino acids: CASSERGQLYEQYF. DNA for the CDR3: TGTGCCAGCAGTGAACGGGGACAACTCTACGAGCAGTACTTC.

The chain links TRBV28 to TRBJ1-2, with D unresolved. Germline V CDR1 and CDR2: MDHEN, SYDVKM. Trimming took off 5 bases at V and 4 bases at J, with 14 bases between the two ends. CDR3 length equals 14 residues. The CDR3 region is CASSPGWNSYGYTF. DNA for the CDR3: TGTGCCAGCAGTCCCGGTTGGAACAGCTATGGCTACACCTTC.

The rearrangement joins TRBV4-2 to TRBJ1-2, with D maybe TRBD1 (5 bases). The CDR3 runs to 15 residues. The germline gives CDR1 LGHNA, CDR2 YNFKEQ. V dropped 0 bases and J dropped 5 bases, with 13 bases sitting between them. The DNA for the CDR3 is TGTGCCAGCAGCCAAGATTTCGGGGGTGGGTATGGCTACACCTTC. Translation: CASSQDFGGGYGYTF.

The chain links TRBV28 to TRBJ1-5; the D is unclear. The V end lost 10 bases, the J end lost 0 bases, and 22 bases lay between the germline ends. This CDR3 region has 17 residues. CDR1 and CDR2 from the germline V gene are MDHEN and SYDVKM. DNA for the CDR3: TGTGCCACCACCGCCGGAGGGATGAGGCTTAGCAATCAGCCCCAGCATTTT. Residues: CATTAGGMRLSNQPQHF.

This clone has only one observation. This chain connects TRBV5-6 to TRBJ1-4; 11 bases are shared with TRBD1. V lost 4 bases to trimming and J lost 8 bases; unmatched junction nucleotides: 13. The CDR3 sequence is 17 residues long. Germline V CDR1 and CDR2: SGHDT, YYEEEE. The CDR3 protein is CASSLGQGVSLREKLFF. CDR3 nucleotide sequence: TGTGCCAGCAGCCTGGGACAGGGGGTTTCGCTTCGGGAAAAACTGTTTTTT.

The V and J genes are TRBV19 and TRBJ1-2, with D tentatively TRBD1 (5 bases). The V end was cut by 4 bases, the J end by 0 bases, with 18 bases between. Germline V gives CDR1 LNHDA, CDR2 SQIVND (reference sequence). The CDR3 covers 17 residues. CDR3 in amino acids: CASSRGQGRHSNYGYTF. In DNA form, the CDR3 reads TGTGCCAGTAGTAGAGGACAAGGGCGCCACTCTAACTATGGCTACACCTTC.

The CDR3 coding sequence is TGCGCCAGCAGCCAACCCAGGGCGGGGGTTCGGCGTGAAAAACTGTTTTTT. Protein product: CASSQPRAGVRREKLFF. This chain joins TRBV4-1 and TRBJ1-4; tentative D call: TRBD1 (5 bases). The germline gives CDR1 MGHRA, CDR2 YSYEKL. Trimming shortened V by 2 bases and J by 7 bases, and 20 bases separated the two germline ends. This CDR3 contains 17 residues.